The source of this TCR beta chain is a study of PD-1 blockade in classical Hodgkin lymphoma. General study points: Complete responders entered with baseline diversity on par with newly diagnosed patients, the results showed.

Exposure to brentuximab vedotin varied, and each patient had relapsed following autologous stem cell transplantation. The repertoire was sequenced with immunoSEQ multiplex PCR; TCRdb's copy has only in-frame clones and lacks some. The profile shows some 90,000 clones, nearly 95% of them singletons. For this clone: Its target is unknown.

The ends were cut back, 3 bases at V and 6 bases at J, with 9 bases in the middle. There are 12 residues in the CDR3. In germline, CDR1 is MNHNS, CDR2 SASEGT. The chain joins TRBV6-1 to TRBJ2-7; no clear D. The input for sequencing was peripheral blood mononuclear cells (PBMCs), taken before the second cycle of nivolumab. This clonotype was sampled from a human donor with classical Hodgkin lymphoma. CDR3 nucleotides: TGTGCCAGCAGTGACCCGCTTCGCGAGCAGTACTTC. Translation: CASSDPLREQYF.